The 17 T cell receptor beta chains below were found in one sample sequenced in a study of OX40 agonist ivuxolimab in advanced cancers. The repertoire was sequenced with immunoSEQ multiplex PCR; TCRdb's copy has only in-frame clones and lacks some. Here the sample spans around 64,000 clones, roughly 80% being singletons. The sequenced sample was CD4+ or CD8+ T cells sorted from blood, obtained in a trial of the OX40 agonist ivuxolimab. Every receptor here comes from an adult with an advanced solid tumor such as melanoma, head and neck, liver or kidney cancer.

The J gene is TRBJ2-4, the V gene TRBV27; 8 nucleotides match TRBD1. The V gene's germline CDR1 is MNHEY and CDR2 SMNVEV (reference sequence). This CDR3 is 13 amino acids long. V shed 6 bases and J 5 bases; nucleotides not matched to a gene: 3. CDR3 residues: CASRQGAENIQYF. In DNA form, the CDR3 reads TGTGCCAGCAGGCAGGGGGCAGAAAACATTCAGTACTTC.

The V and J genes are TRBV7-9 and TRBJ1-1; no clear D. The CDR3 totals 13 residues. V gave up 1 base and J gave up 7 bases, with 10 bases separating them. Germline V lookup: CDR1 SEHNR, CDR2 FQNEAQ (reference sequence). In nucleotides, the CDR3 is TGTGCCAGCAGCTTAGGTGCGATGCGTGAAGCTTTCTTT. It yields the protein CASSLGAMREAFF.

The chain couples TRBV14 to TRBJ1-1, with 11 bases matching TRBD1. There are 17 residues in the CDR3. Germline V gene data show CDR1 as SGHDN and CDR2 as FVKESK. J was trimmed by 4 bases and V by 0 bases; bases with no gene match: 7. In DNA, the CDR3 is TGTGCCAGCAGCCAAGAGGACAGGGGGCGGAGGGGCACTGAAGCTTTCTTT. Its protein product is CASSQEDRGRRGTEAFF.

In its sample, this clone was seen a few times. This sequence joins TRBV10-3 and TRBJ1-2; D gene uncertain. V was pared by 6 bases and J by 6 bases, with 14 bases between. Germline lookup yields CDR1 ENHRY and CDR2 SYGVKD. CDR3 length: 13 residues. The CDR3 protein is CAIRYGPGDGYTF. The CDR3 DNA reads TGTGCCATCAGATACGGACCCGGAGATGGCTACACCTTC.

The chain combines TRBV14 with TRBJ1-2; TRBD1 might be the D (5 bases). V lost 3 bases and J 4 bases, leaving 9 bases between the germline ends. The CDR3 sequence is 13 residues long. Germline CDR1 is SGHDN and CDR2 is FVKESK. CDR3 DNA sequence: TGTGCCAGCAGCCATGACAGCCGCTATGGCTACACCTTC. It encodes CASSHDSRYGYTF.

The chain couples TRBV9 to TRBJ2-5, with a possible D match to TRBD2 (6 bases). Germline CDR1 reads SGDLS; CDR2 reads YYNGEE. The CDR3 extends over 16 amino acids. The germline V and J ends were trimmed by 2 bases and 5 bases, with 19 bases remaining between them. This CDR3 is CASSVGREGSVETQYF. The CDR3 DNA sequence: TGTGCCAGCAGCGTTGGGCGGGAAGGATCGGTCGAGACCCAGTACTTC. The full variable domain, with the rest looked up from reference TRBV9 and TRBJ2-5, is DSGVTQTPKHLITATGQRVTLRCSPRSGDLSVYWYQQSLDQGLQFLIQYYNGEERAKGNILERFSAQQFPDLHSELNLSSLELGDSALYFCASSVGREGSVETQYFGPGTRLLVL.

This chain joins TRBV11-2 and TRBJ1-5; the D is unclear. Per the germline V gene, CDR1 is SGHAT and CDR2 is FQNNGV. This CDR3 is 16 amino acids long. Trimming stripped 0 bases from V and 2 bases from J, with 11 bases between. Here the CDR3 DNA reads TGTGCCAGCAGCTTAGATCTGGGAAACGGCAATCAGCCCCAGCATTTT. It is translated as CASSLDLGNGNQPQHF.

The rearrangement links TRBV30 to TRBJ2-1, with 11 nucleotides matching TRBD2. J gave up 8 bases and V 3 bases, and 6 bases lay outside the gene matches. The CDR3 runs 14 residues. Looked up from germline, CDR1 is GTSNPN and CDR2 is SVGIG (reference sequence). CDR3 DNA: TGTGCCTGGAGACTAGCGGGAGTTAGCGATGAGCAGTTCTTC. Translating it yields CAWRLAGVSDEQFF.

In this sample, this clone turned up a few times. The chain recombines TRBV21-1 with TRBJ1-5; no DNA check was done on the table's D call, TRBD1. TRBV21-1 is designated a pseudogene. The CDR3 contains 14 residues. The CDR3: CASTHQTEDQPQHF. Written as DNA, the CDR3 is TGTGCCAGCACCCATCAGACAGAAGATCAGCCCCAGCATTTT.

The V and J genes are TRBV28 and TRBJ1-5, with no clear D. CDR3 length: 13 residues. Trimming took 7 bases from V and 0 from J, leaving 7 bases between them. The germline V gene has CDR1 MDHEN and CDR2 SYDVKM. In DNA form, the CDR3 reads TGTGCCAGCAACGGAGATAGCAATCAGCCCCAGCATTTT. It translates to CASNGDSNQPQHF.

The rearrangement links TRBV2 to TRBJ2-7; D may be TRBD1 (5 bases). The germline gives CDR1 SNHLY, CDR2 FYNNEI. The CDR3 extends over 15 amino acids. Trimming removed 6 bases at V and 6 bases at J, with 21 bases between. The CDR3 loop reads CASSDTYRGRTEQYF. The CDR3 DNA is TGTGCCAGCAGCGATACGTATAGGGGAAGGACCGAGCAGTACTTC.

This clone is deemed medium-sized. J is TRBJ1-1 and V is TRBV21-1. TRBV21-1 is termed a pseudogene. The CDR3 is 12 amino acids. CDR3 nucleotide sequence: TGTGCTCACGCCGGGGGGTTGGTTGAAGCTTTCTTT. Translating gives CAHAGGLVEAFF.

The V and J genes are TRBV19 and TRBJ1-5, with D hard to call. Germline CDR1 is LNHDA and CDR2 is SQIVND (reference sequence). The CDR3 consists of 12 residues. The V end lost 5 bases, the J end lost 5 bases, and 7 bases lay between the germline ends. The CDR3 reads CASSLPYQPQHF. DNA for the CDR3: TGTGCCAGTAGTCTCCCGTATCAGCCCCAGCATTTT.

V is TRBV27 and J is TRBJ1-2; 7 bases match TRBD1. CDR3 length equals 14 residues. Germline V gene data show CDR1 as MNHEY and CDR2 as SMNVEV (reference sequence). V lost 10 bases, J lost 5 bases, and 13 bases stayed unmatched. Here the CDR3 reads CAKYPGQYFYGYTF. CDR3 DNA: TGTGCCAAATACCCGGGACAGTACTTTTATGGCTACACCTTC.

The J gene is TRBJ2-2, the V gene TRBV25-1, with 12 bases lining up with TRBD2. Germline CDR1 reads MGHDK; CDR2 reads SYGVNS. The length of the CDR3 is 17 residues. Trimming removed 6 bases from V and 0 bases from J; junction bases left unmatched: 5. For the CDR3, the DNA is TGTGCCAGCAGCGTTCTAGCGGGGGGGCCGAACACCGGGGAGCTGTTTTTT. Amino acids: CASSVLAGGPNTGELFF.

This sequence joins TRBV2 and TRBJ1-2; D is ambiguous. The length of the CDR3 is 16 residues. The V gene lost 4 bases and the J gene lost 4 bases, with 19 bases spanning the gap. Germline V gene sequence: CDR1 SNHLY, CDR2 FYNNEI. The CDR3 region is CASSVQTPPFSYGYTF. The CDR3 DNA follows: TGTGCCAGCAGTGTTCAAACCCCCCCTTTCTCCTATGGCTACACCTTC.

This rearrangement joins TRBV29-1 to TRBJ2-5; perhaps TRBD2 as D (7 bases). Germline V gene data show CDR1 as SQVTM and CDR2 as ANQGSEA. V was pared by 8 bases and J by 1 base, with 14 bases between. The CDR3 contains 13 residues. DNA for the CDR3: TGCAGCCTGAAGGGGGGGGTCCAAGAGACCCAGTACTTC. Its translation is CSLKGGVQETQYF.